The clone carrying this T cell receptor beta chain came up once. The antigen is undetermined. This entry is derived from a study of T cells after yellow fever vaccination. Across the study: SMART-Seq v4 Ultra Low Input prepared libraries from low-cell fractions. Whole-study findings and limits: Post-booster reappearance was seen for most primary-vaccination clones (about 96% CD4, about 88% CD8). In FACS-sorted repertoires, abundant clonotypes from the bulk population could appear as contaminants. Some clonotypes were seen in both the CD4 and the CD8 compartments. These made up a small share and likely arose from convergent recombination.

TCRdb passed the 5' RACE reads through MiXCR, listing each CDR3 protein once. The data hold hundreds of thousands of distinct CDR3 sequences, with around 4% observed a single time. This CDR3 spans 12 amino acids. CDR1 and CDR2 (germline): SNHLY, FYNNEI. The sequencing used PBMCs, collected on the day of the yellow fever booster vaccination. This clonotype was sampled from a man aged 18 to 30 who received the YFV17D yellow fever vaccine. The chain combines TRBV2 with TRBJ2-7; D remains unclear. The CDR3 spells CASKTDPYQQYV. The CDR3 DNA reads TGTGCCAGCAAGACGGATCCCTACCAGCAGTACGTC.